This TCR beta chain comes out of a study of vaccination and CD4 T cells after COVID-19. The V and J ends lost 5 bases and 8 bases respectively, with 20 bases between them. The CDR3 length is 15 residues. The V gene's germline CDR1 is KGHDR and CDR2 SFDVKD. The treatment denotes: roughly 10-day PBMC culture with coronavirus spike peptide pools or control peptides (ViraFEST assay). In the case of this clonotype: Its specificity is unknown.

Sequence data for DNA of cultured CD4+ T cells were generated by the Oncomine TCR Beta short-read assay. TCRdb re-called the PCR reads through MiXCR, storing one row per CDR3 protein. Of some 10,000 distinct CDR3 sequences in the sample, 64% were seen once. The chain recombines TRBV24-1 with TRBJ1-1; possibly TRBD1 for D (6 bases). The source is a human donor who had recovered from COVID-19. The material sequenced was CD4+ T cells from blood, cultured in vitro. CDR3 loop: CATSAFWGAYSEAFF. CDR3 nucleotides: TGTGCCACCAGTGCCTTCTGGGGGGCATACTCCGAAGCTTTCTTT.